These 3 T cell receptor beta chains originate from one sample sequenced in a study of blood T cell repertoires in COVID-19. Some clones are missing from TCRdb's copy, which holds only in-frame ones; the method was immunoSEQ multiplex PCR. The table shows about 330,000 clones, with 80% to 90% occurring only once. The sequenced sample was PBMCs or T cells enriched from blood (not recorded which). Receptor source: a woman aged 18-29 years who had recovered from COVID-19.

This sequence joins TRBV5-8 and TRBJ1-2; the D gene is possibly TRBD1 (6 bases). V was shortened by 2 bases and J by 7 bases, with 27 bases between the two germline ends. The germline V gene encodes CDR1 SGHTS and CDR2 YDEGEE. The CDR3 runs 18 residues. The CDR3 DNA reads TGTGCCAGCAGCTTCGGGGGCCGGGAGGTCAGGGCGGTATTTGGCTACACCTTC. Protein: CASSFGGREVRAVFGYTF.

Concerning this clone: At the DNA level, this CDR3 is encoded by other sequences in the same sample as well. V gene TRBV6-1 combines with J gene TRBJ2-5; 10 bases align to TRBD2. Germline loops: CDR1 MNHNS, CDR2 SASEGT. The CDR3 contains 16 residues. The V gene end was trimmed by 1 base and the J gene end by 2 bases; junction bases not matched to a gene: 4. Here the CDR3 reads CASSEGLAGGQETQYF. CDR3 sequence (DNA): TGTGCCAGCAGTGAAGGGTTAGCGGGGGGTCAAGAGACCCAGTACTTC.

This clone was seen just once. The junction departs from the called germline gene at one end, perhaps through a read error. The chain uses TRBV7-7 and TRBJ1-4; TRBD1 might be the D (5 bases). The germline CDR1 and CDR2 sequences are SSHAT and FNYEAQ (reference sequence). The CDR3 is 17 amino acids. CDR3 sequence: CASSLALGRGLDEKLFF. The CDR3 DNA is TGTGCTAGCAGCTTAGCTCTGGGGCGCGGTTTAGACGAAAAACTGTTTTTT.